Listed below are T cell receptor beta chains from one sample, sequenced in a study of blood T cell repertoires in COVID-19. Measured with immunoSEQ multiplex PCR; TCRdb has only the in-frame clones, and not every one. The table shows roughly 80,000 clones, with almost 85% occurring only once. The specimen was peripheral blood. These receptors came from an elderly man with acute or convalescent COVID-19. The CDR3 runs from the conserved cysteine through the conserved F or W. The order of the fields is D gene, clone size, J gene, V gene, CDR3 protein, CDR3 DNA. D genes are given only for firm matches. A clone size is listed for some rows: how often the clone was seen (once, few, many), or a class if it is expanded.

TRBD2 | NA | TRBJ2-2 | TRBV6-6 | CASSPKGLAGGAGELFF | TGTGCCAGCAGTCCGAAGGGACTAGCGGGGGGGGCCGGGGAGCTGTTTTTT
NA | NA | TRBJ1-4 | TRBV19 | CASSPPVRRVEKLFF | TGTGCCAGTAGCCCCCCGGTCCGCAGGGTTGAAAAACTGTTTTTT
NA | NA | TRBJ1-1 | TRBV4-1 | CASSLGIGRGNTEAFF | TGCGCCAGCAGCCTCGGGATTGGGCGAGGAAACACTGAAGCTTTCTTT
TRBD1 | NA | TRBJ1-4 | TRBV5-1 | CASSLGAGTGGLIGEKLFF | TGCGCCAGCAGCTTGGGGGCCGGGACAGGGGGCCTCATTGGAGAAAAACTGTTTTTT
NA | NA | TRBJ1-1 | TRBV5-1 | CASSPLAGNTEAFF | TGCGCCAGCAGCCCCCTCGCGGGGAACACTGAAGCTTTCTTT
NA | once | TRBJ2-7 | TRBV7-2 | CASSLSSGVEQYF | TGTGCCAGCAGCTTATCCTCAGGTGTAGAGCAGTACTTC
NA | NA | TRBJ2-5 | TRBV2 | CASRTAAKETQYF | TGTGCCAGCAGGACTGCCGCCAAGGAGACCCAGTACTTC
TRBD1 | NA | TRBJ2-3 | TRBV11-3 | CASSPGDRLTDTQYF | TGTGCCAGCAGCCCGGGGGACAGGCTCACAGATACGCAGTATTTT
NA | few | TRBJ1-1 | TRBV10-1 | CASSGQMNTEAFF | TGCGCCAGCAGTGGACAGATGAACACTGAAGCTTTCTTT
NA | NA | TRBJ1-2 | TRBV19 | CASSLDSSRGYTF | TGTGCCAGTAGTTTGGACTCCTCAAGGGGCTACACCTTC
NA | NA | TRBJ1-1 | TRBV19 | CASSIRKQTEAFF | TGTGCCAGTAGTATACGTAAACAGACTGAAGCTTTCTTT
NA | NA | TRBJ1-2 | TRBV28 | CASSLSGSYGYTF | TGTGCCAGCAGTTTATCCGGTTCCTATGGCTACACCTTC
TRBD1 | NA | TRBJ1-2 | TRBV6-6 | CASSRVGTGGTANYGYTF | TGTGCCAGCAGCCGAGTCGGGACAGGGGGCACGGCTAACTATGGCTACACCTTC
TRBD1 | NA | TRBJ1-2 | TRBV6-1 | CASSETGWNGYTF | TGTGCCAGCAGTGAGACAGGGTGGAATGGCTACACCTTC
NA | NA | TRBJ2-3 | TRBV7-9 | CASSSGPGTQYF | TGTGCCAGCAGCTCAGGGCCGGGTACGCAGTATTTT